The 13 T cell receptor beta chains below all came from one sample that was sequenced in a study of blood T cell repertoires in COVID-19. TCRdb's copy holds only in-frame clones and misses some; the assay was immunoSEQ multiplex PCR. Of over 200,000 clones listed, around 88% were seen once; the top ten hold under 9.5%. Sample: PBMCs or T cells enriched from blood (not recorded which). These receptors were obtained from a man aged 40-49 years who had recovered from COVID-19.

This chain links TRBV30 with TRBJ1-6, with no clear D. CDR1 and CDR2 (germline): GTSNPN, SVGIG (reference sequence). V shed 0 bases and J shed 0 bases, with 18 bases lying between them. This CDR3 has 19 residues. CDR3 region: CAWSVGGGVFSSYNSPLHF. In DNA form, the CDR3 reads TGTGCCTGGAGTGTAGGAGGTGGCGTATTCAGCTCCTATAATTCACCCCTCCACTTT.

The CDR3 loop is CASRPTQVLYEQYF. DNA of the CDR3: TGTGCCAGCAGACCCACCCAGGTCCTCTACGAGCAGTACTTC. This rearrangement joins TRBV28 to TRBJ2-7; D ambiguous. V lost 6 bases, J lost 3 bases, and 15 bases lay in between. Germline-derived CDR1 and CDR2 are MDHEN and SYDVKM. The CDR3 consists of 14 residues.

The chain combines TRBV6-1 with TRBJ1-4; 8 nucleotides match TRBD1. The trim removed 1 base at V and 7 bases at J, leaving 5 bases unmatched. Germline V gives CDR1 MNHNS, CDR2 SASEGT. There are 15 residues in the CDR3. CDR3 region: CASSEGQGAGEKLFF. The CDR3, as DNA: TGTGCCAGCAGTGAAGGGCAGGGGGCGGGTGAAAAACTGTTTTTT.

This chain joins TRBV10-1 and TRBJ2-1; D might be TRBD1 (6 bases). The CDR3 sequence is 17 residues long. From germline, CDR1 is WNHNN and CDR2 SYGVQD (reference sequence). V was trimmed by 4 bases and J by 4 bases, leaving 20 bases between them. The CDR3 region is CASSGHHWAGVYNEQFF. CDR3 coding DNA: TGCGCCAGCAGTGGACACCACTGGGCAGGGGTTTACAATGAGCAGTTCTTC.

The V call is TRBV7-6, the J call TRBJ2-5; D may be TRBD2 (6 bases). Germline V gene data show CDR1 as SGHVS and CDR2 as FNYEAQ. The germline V and J ends were trimmed by 5 bases and 5 bases, with 18 bases remaining between them. There are 15 residues in the CDR3. Here the CDR3 reads CASSPTKLARETQYF. The CDR3 DNA reads TGTGCCAGCAGCCCCACTAAACTAGCCCGGGAGACCCAGTACTTC.

The gene calls are TRBV6-5 and TRBJ1-1; TRBD1 aligns across 7 bases. This CDR3 contains 14 residues. Germline-derived CDR1 and CDR2 are MNHEY and SVGAGI. After removal of 5 bases from V and 0 bases from J, the junction contained 3 bases not matched to a gene. The CDR3 DNA reads as TGTGCCAGCAGTCAGACAGGGTTGAACACTGAAGCTTTCTTT. It encodes CASSQTGLNTEAFF.

The rearrangement joins TRBV6-5 to TRBJ1-2; 10 bases line up with TRBD1. V lost 6 bases, J lost 7 bases, and 5 bases stayed unmatched. The CDR3 runs to 13 residues. From germline, CDR1 is MNHEY and CDR2 SVGAGI. CDR3 region: CASSRDRGSGYTF. The CDR3 DNA reads TGTGCCAGCAGCAGGGACAGGGGATCTGGCTACACCTTC.

A word on this clone: Other DNA sequences in this sample translate to the same CDR3. The rearrangement uses TRBV5-6 and TRBJ2-7; TRBD1 agrees at 7 bases. Germline CDR1 and CDR2: SGHDT and YYEEEE. The CDR3 totals 14 residues. V trimming: 0 bases; J trimming: 3 bases; junction bases outside the gene matches: 3. The CDR3 loop reads CASSLGQGVYEQYF. For the CDR3, the DNA is TGTGCCAGCAGCTTGGGACAGGGAGTCTACGAGCAGTACTTC.

This clone has just one count. The chain links TRBV28 to TRBJ1-2, with D unclear. The CDR3 is 12 residues long. Germline CDR1 reads MDHEN; CDR2 reads SYDVKM. V was pared by 2 bases and J by 8 bases, with 9 bases between. CDR3 region: CASSLRYSGYTF. The CDR3, as DNA: TGTGCCAGCAGTTTACGTTATAGCGGCTACACCTTC.

The chain joins TRBV5-1 to TRBJ1-2; 11 bases are a match to TRBD1. Germline CDR1 is SGHRS and CDR2 is YFSETQ. The CDR3 length is 18 residues. V was pared by 0 bases and J by 2 bases, with 9 bases of the junction left unmatched. DNA of the CDR3: TGCGCCAGCAGCTTGGGCCGGGACAGGGGGTTGGTGAACTATGGCTACACCTTC. This sequence encodes CASSLGRDRGLVNYGYTF. The full variable domain, in which reference TRBV5-1 and TRBJ1-2 provide the parts outside the CDR3, is KAGVTQTPRYLIKTRGQQVTLSCSPISGHRSVSWYQQTPGQGLQFLFEYFSETQRNKGNFPGRFSGRQFSNSRSEMNVSTLELGDSALYLCASSLGRDRGLVNYGYTFGSGTRLTVV.

The CDR3 is CASTRPGQGVLYGYTF. The DNA for the CDR3 is TGTGCCAGCACCCGTCCGGGACAGGGGGTCTTGTATGGCTACACCTTC. J is TRBJ1-2 and V is TRBV7-9; 11 bases agree with TRBD1. J gave up 5 bases and V 7 bases, and 12 bases lay outside the gene matches. Germline CDR1 reads SEHNR; CDR2 reads FQNEAQ (reference sequence). The CDR3 has 16 residues.

The chain is built from TRBV5-1 and TRBJ1-6; TRBD1 agrees at 7 bases. Germline CDR1 reads SGHRS; CDR2 reads YFSETQ. The CDR3 has 16 amino acids. V dropped 0 bases and J dropped 9; count of bases not matched to a gene: 9. The CDR3 loop reads CASSLDATGSFSPLHF. CDR3 DNA sequence: TGCGCCAGCAGCTTGGACGCGACAGGGAGTTTTTCACCCCTCCACTTT.

The rearrangement links TRBV28 to TRBJ2-7; maybe TRBD1 (6 bases). This CDR3 has 15 residues. V shed 8 bases and J shed 0 bases, with 17 bases lying between them. Germline V CDR1 and CDR2: MDHEN, SYDVKM. The CDR3 reads CASGPSRDNSYEQYF. In DNA form, the CDR3 reads TGTGCCAGCGGACCATCCAGGGACAACTCCTACGAGCAGTACTTC.